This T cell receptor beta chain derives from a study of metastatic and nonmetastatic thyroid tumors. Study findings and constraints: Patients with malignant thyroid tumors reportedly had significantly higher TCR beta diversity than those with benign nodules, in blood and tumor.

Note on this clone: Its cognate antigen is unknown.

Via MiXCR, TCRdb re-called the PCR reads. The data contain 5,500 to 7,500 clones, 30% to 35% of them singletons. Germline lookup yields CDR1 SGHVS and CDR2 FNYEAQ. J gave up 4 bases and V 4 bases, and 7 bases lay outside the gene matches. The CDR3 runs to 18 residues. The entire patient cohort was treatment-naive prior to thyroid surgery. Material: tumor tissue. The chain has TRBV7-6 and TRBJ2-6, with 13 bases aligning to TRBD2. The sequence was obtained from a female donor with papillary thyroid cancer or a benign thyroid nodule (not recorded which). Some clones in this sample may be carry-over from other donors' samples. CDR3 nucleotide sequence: TGTGCCAGCAGCTCTTGGACTAGCGGGAGTATCGGGGCCAACGTCCTGACTTTC. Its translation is CASSSWTSGSIGANVLTF.